This passage covers 20 T cell receptor beta chains from one sample sequenced in a study of post-analysis software for immune sequencing data. Study outcomes and limitations: There were five or six TRBV segments more frequent in patients than controls, and TRBV5-6, TRBV5-1 and TRBV20-1 were among them.

No cognate antigen is known for these TCRs. Researchers reported that TCR beta cDNA libraries carried unique molecular identifiers. In TCRdb, the PCR reads were re-called with MiXCR into one record per CDR3 protein. This sample has approximately 630,000 distinct CDR3 sequences; around 64% occur once, and the top ten carry around 11%. Sequenced sample: blood. The receptor source for this set is a girl aged 2-15 years with multiple sclerosis.

V is TRBV14 and J is TRBJ2-3; 10 bases align to TRBD2. This CDR3 is 16 amino acids long. V was clipped by 4 bases and J by 0 bases; unmatched bases: 4. Germline assignment: CDR1 SGHDN and CDR2 FVKESK. The CDR3 spells CASSRLGLASTDTQYF. The CDR3 DNA sequence: TGTGCCAGCAGCCGCCTGGGACTAGCGAGCACAGATACGCAGTATTTT.

The chain joins TRBV20-1 to TRBJ2-1; 16 bases are a match to TRBD2. V gave up 3 bases and J gave up 5 bases; unmatched junction bases: 4. Germline CDR1 and CDR2: DFQATT and SNEGSKA (reference sequence). This CDR3 comprises 16 residues. The CDR3 sequence is CSASRGTSGGDNEQFF. The CDR3 nucleotides read TGCAGTGCTAGTCGCGGGACTAGCGGGGGGGACAATGAGCAGTTCTTC.

This chain connects TRBV6-6 to TRBJ2-5; D is undetermined. The better agreement between TRBJ2-7 and the DNA end casts doubt on the J call. CDR3 length: 16 amino acids. Per the germline V gene, CDR1 is MNHNY and CDR2 is SVGAGI (reference sequence). CDR3 residues: CASSYSVPDPSYEQYF. The CDR3 nucleotides are TGTGCCAGCAGTTACTCGGTTCCGGATCCTTCCTACGAGCAGTACTTC.

The chain uses TRBV15 and TRBJ2-7; D unresolved. Trimming stripped 0 bases from V and 4 bases from J, with 7 bases between. CDR1 LNHNV and CDR2 YYDKDF come from the germline V gene (reference sequence). CDR3 length: 13 amino acids. The CDR3 DNA follows: TGTGCCACCAGCAGAGATCGGCCTTACGAGCAGTACTTC. It specifies CATSRDRPYEQYF.

The chain recombines TRBV29-1 with TRBJ2-3, with TRBD2 matching over 10 bases. The length of the CDR3 is 13 residues. The germline V gene encodes CDR1 SQVTM and CDR2 ANQGSEA. Trimming cost V 7 bases and J 5 bases; bases outside gene matches: 6. CDR3 DNA: TGCAGCGCCGGGACTAGCGAGCTAGATACGCAGTATTTT. Residues: CSAGTSELDTQYF.

The chain links TRBV5-5 to TRBJ2-1; 7 bases are shared with TRBD2. Trimming took 4 bases from V and 4 from J; bases not matched to a gene: 8. Germline V gives CDR1 SGHKS, CDR2 YYEKEE (reference sequence). CDR3 length: 15 residues. CDR3 sequence reads: CASSIGGRPYNEQFF. As DNA, the CDR3 is TGTGCCAGCAGCATCGGGGGGAGGCCTTACAATGAGCAGTTCTTC.

The chain uses TRBV12-3 or TRBV12-4 and TRBJ1-1; D ambiguous. Trimming pared 6 bases from V and 0 bases from J, leaving 8 bases between. CDR3 length: 13 amino acids. This CDR3 reads CASRPFVNTEAFF. CDR3 DNA: TGTGCCAGCAGGCCATTCGTGAACACTGAAGCTTTCTTT.

Only a few counts were recorded for this clonotype. An end of the junction does not agree with germline; a read error may underlie this. J is TRBJ2-4 and V is TRBV6-5; D is unclear. Per the germline V gene, CDR1 is MNHEY and CDR2 is SVGAGI. The CDR3 extends over 14 amino acids. The CDR3 DNA reads as TGTGCCAGTAGTTTCGGGTTAGCCAAAAACATTCAGTACTTC. Its protein product is CASSFGLAKNIQYF.

In its sample, this clonotype was seen a few times. The J gene is TRBJ2-7, the V gene TRBV10-1; 7 bases agree with TRBD1. The CDR3 totals 13 residues. V lost 3 bases and J lost 10; bases outside the gene matches: 9. Looked up from germline, CDR1 is WNHNN and CDR2 is SYGVQD (reference sequence). The chain's CDR3 is CASSEGTEGAQYF. CDR3 DNA sequence: TGCGCCAGCAGTGAAGGGACAGAAGGCGCCCAGTACTTC.

The chain carries TRBV24-1 and TRBJ1-4; D gene uncertain. Per germline, CDR1 KGHDR and CDR2 SFDVKD. The CDR3 runs to 12 residues. Trimming took 0 bases from V and 6 from J, leaving 1 base between them. The CDR3 DNA follows: TGTGCCACCAGTGATTTGCATGAAAAACTGTTTTTT. As protein: CATSDLHEKLFF.

The chain couples TRBV24-1 to TRBJ1-5; D perhaps matches TRBD1 (5 bases). Germline lookup yields CDR1 KGHDR and CDR2 SFDVKD. This CDR3 spans 16 amino acids. The V end was cut by 3 bases, the J end by 5 bases, with 16 bases between. The CDR3 loop reads CATSDGMFQGYQPQHF. CDR3 coding DNA: TGTGCCACCAGTGATGGGATGTTTCAGGGTTATCAGCCCCAGCATTTT.

The rearrangement links TRBV5-1 to TRBJ2-5; TRBD2 might be the D (6 bases). The CDR3 spans 16 residues. The germline V and J ends were trimmed by 1 base and 5 bases, with 18 bases remaining between them. Germline V gives CDR1 SGHRS, CDR2 YFSETQ. The CDR3 loop reads CASSLQGTVNGETQYF. DNA for the CDR3: TGCGCCAGCAGCTTGCAAGGGACTGTCAACGGGGAGACCCAGTACTTC. The full variable domain, in which reference TRBV5-1 and TRBJ2-5 provide the parts outside the CDR3, is KAGVTQTPRYLIKTRGQQVTLSCSPISGHRSVSWYQQTPGQGLQFLFEYFSETQRNKGNFPGRFSGRQFSNSRSEMNVSTLELGDSALYLCASSLQGTVNGETQYFGPGTRLLVL.

V is TRBV10-3 and J is TRBJ1-1, with 7 bases fitting TRBD1. This CDR3 is built from 13 residues. Germline V gene data show CDR1 as ENHRY and CDR2 as SYGVKD. V shed 3 bases, J shed 11 bases, and the junction held 9 bases outside the gene matches. CDR3 in amino acids: CAISDFDRERAFF. CDR3 nucleotide sequence: TGTGCCATCAGTGACTTCGACAGGGAACGGGCTTTCTTT.

The CDR3 DNA is TGCAGTGCTAGCCTGGCTGCTTCCTACGAGCAGTACTTC. Translated: CSASLAASYEQYF. V is TRBV20-1 and J is TRBJ2-7; no firm D call. This CDR3 region has 13 residues. From germline, CDR1 is DFQATT and CDR2 SNEGSKA (reference sequence). The V end was cut by 3 bases, the J end by 1 base, with 10 bases between.

This CDR3 reads CASSPTGRIEAFF. CDR3 DNA: TGTGCCAGCAGTCCGACAGGGAGGATTGAAGCTTTCTTT. V usage is TRBV6-6 and J usage is TRBJ1-1; 7 bases map to TRBD1. Unmatched junction bases numbered 7, after V lost 5 bases and J lost 7 bases. CDR1 and CDR2 from the germline V gene are MNHNY and SVGAGI (reference sequence). This CDR3 region has 13 residues.

V and J are TRBV11-2 and TRBJ2-2; no clear D gene. Per the germline V gene, CDR1 is SGHAT and CDR2 is FQNNGV. Trimming removed 8 bases from V and 9 bases from J, with 19 bases in between. The CDR3 has 14 residues. The CDR3 nucleotides read TGTGCCAGCTGTTCCTGGACGGAACTCCGGGAGCTGTTTTTT. As protein: CASCSWTELRELFF.

The sample holds a few counts of this clonotype. V usage is TRBV20-1 and J usage is TRBJ1-5; D is ambiguous. Trimming left V 0 bases short and J 5 bases short, with 8 bases between. The CDR3 sequence is 13 residues long. Germline-derived CDR1 and CDR2 are DFQATT and SNEGSKA (reference sequence). CDR3 DNA sequence: TGCAGTGCTAGAGATAATGCCTATCAGCCCCAGCATTTT. Translating it yields CSARDNAYQPQHF.

The rearrangement joins TRBV5-1 to TRBJ2-5; unclear D gene. The germline V gene has CDR1 SGHRS and CDR2 YFSETQ. Trimming removed 5 bases at V and 5 bases at J, with 13 bases between. The CDR3 sequence is 13 residues long. This CDR3 reads CASRAAYRETQYF. The CDR3, as DNA: TGCGCCAGCAGGGCGGCGTACCGGGAGACCCAGTACTTC.

This clonotype was counted a single time. This chain links TRBV6-5 with TRBJ2-5; D not resolved. CDR1 is MNHEY, CDR2 SVGAGI, per germline. The CDR3 is 11 amino acids. V lost 7 bases and J 4 bases, leaving 7 bases between the germline ends. In DNA, the CDR3 is TGTGCCAGCAACTACCTAGAGACCCAGTACTTC. Encoded protein: CASNYLETQYF.

The chain has TRBV11-2 and TRBJ2-7, with a weak D call TRBD2 (7 bases). Between the trimmed V and J ends, which lost 8 bases and 5 bases, there was a span of 16 bases. Germline assignment: CDR1 SGHAT and CDR2 FQNNGV. The CDR3 totals 13 residues. The CDR3 protein is CASGGGLVNEQYF. Written as DNA, the CDR3 is TGTGCCAGCGGGGGGGGCCTCGTGAACGAGCAGTACTTC.